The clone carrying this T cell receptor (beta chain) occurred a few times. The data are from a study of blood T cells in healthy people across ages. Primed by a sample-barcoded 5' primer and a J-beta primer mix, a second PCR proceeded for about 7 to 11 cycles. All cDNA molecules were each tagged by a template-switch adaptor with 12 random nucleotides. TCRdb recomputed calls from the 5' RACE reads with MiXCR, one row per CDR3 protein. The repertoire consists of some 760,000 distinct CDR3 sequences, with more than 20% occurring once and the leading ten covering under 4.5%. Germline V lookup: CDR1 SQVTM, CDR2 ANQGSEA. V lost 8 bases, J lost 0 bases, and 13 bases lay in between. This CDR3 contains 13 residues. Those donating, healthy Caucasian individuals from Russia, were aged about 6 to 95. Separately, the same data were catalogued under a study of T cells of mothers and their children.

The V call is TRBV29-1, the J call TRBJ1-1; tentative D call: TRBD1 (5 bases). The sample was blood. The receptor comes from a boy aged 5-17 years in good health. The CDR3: CSFKLGVNTEAFF. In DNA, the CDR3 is TGCAGCTTCAAGCTGGGGGTGAACACTGAAGCTTTCTTT.